The rows below give T cell receptor beta chains drawn from one sample of a study of graft-versus-host responses after intestinal transplantation. Using immunoSEQ multiplex PCR, the repertoire was profiled, and TCRdb retains in-frame clones only, with some absent. The repertoire includes more than 15,000 clones, 60% to 80% of them detected once, and around 7.4% sits in the top ten. Sample: ileum tissue, taken about 460 days after intestinal transplant. All receptors derive from a human patient who received an intestinal transplant, so some T cells may come from the graft donor. The CDR3 runs from the conserved cysteine through the conserved F or W. A D gene is named only where the DNA matches it firmly. Part of the rows lack a size; the others show once, few, many or a class for expanded clones.

clone_size: -
j_call: TRBJ1-6
v_call: TRBV7-2
d_call: -
cdr3_length: 16
cdr3_aa: CASSSLGAANNSPLHF
cdr3_nt: TGTGCCAGCAGCTCCCTTGGGGCAGCTAATAATTCACCCCTCCACTTT

clone_size: -
j_call: TRBJ1-5
v_call: TRBV6-1
d_call: TRBD1
cdr3_length: 13
cdr3_aa: CASRQGADQPQHF
cdr3_nt: TGTGCCAGCAGACAGGGGGCGGATCAGCCCCAGCATTTT

clone_size: -
j_call: TRBJ1-3
v_call: TRBV5-1
d_call: -
cdr3_length: 16
cdr3_aa: CASSLSTGTVGNTIYF
cdr3_nt: TGCGCCAGCAGCTTGAGTACCGGGACTGTTGGAAACACCATATATTTT

clone_size: -
j_call: TRBJ2-3
v_call: TRBV20-1
d_call: -
cdr3_length: 10
cdr3_aa: CSARVGTQYF
cdr3_nt: TGCAGTGCTAGGGTAGGGACGCAGTATTTT

clone_size: -
j_call: TRBJ2-3
v_call: TRBV5-1
d_call: -
cdr3_length: 14
cdr3_aa: CASSPRDNTDTQYF
cdr3_nt: TGCGCCAGCAGCCCCCGGGACAACACAGATACGCAGTATTTT

clone_size: -
j_call: TRBJ1-3
v_call: TRBV14
d_call: TRBD1
cdr3_length: 14
cdr3_aa: CASPGRQGKNTIYF
cdr3_nt: TGTGCCAGCCCAGGGAGACAGGGAAAAAACACCATATATTTT

clone_size: few
j_call: TRBJ2-2
v_call: TRBV7-3
d_call: -
cdr3_length: 12
cdr3_aa: CASSLATGELFF
cdr3_nt: TGTGCCAGCAGCTTAGCCACCGGGGAGCTGTTTTTT

clone_size: -
j_call: TRBJ1-1
v_call: TRBV6-6
d_call: TRBD1
cdr3_length: 13
cdr3_aa: CASRTGGNTEAFF
cdr3_nt: TGTGCCAGCCGTACAGGGGGAAACACTGAAGCTTTCTTT

clone_size: -
j_call: TRBJ2-7
v_call: TRBV14
d_call: -
cdr3_length: 11
cdr3_aa: CASSIGYEQYF
cdr3_nt: TGTGCCAGCAGCATCGGATACGAGCAGTACTTC

clone_size: -
j_call: TRBJ2-1
v_call: TRBV19
d_call: -
cdr3_length: 15
cdr3_aa: CASSIPFGRENEQFF
cdr3_nt: TGTGCCAGTAGTATTCCCTTTGGCAGGGAAAATGAGCAGTTCTTC

clone_size: -
j_call: TRBJ2-7
v_call: TRBV28
d_call: -
cdr3_length: 14
cdr3_aa: CASSTRQDPYEQYF
cdr3_nt: TGTGCCAGCAGTACCAGACAGGACCCATACGAGCAGTACTTC

clone_size: few
j_call: TRBJ1-1
v_call: TRBV11-2
d_call: TRBD1
cdr3_length: 13
cdr3_aa: CASSPSRTGDAFF
cdr3_nt: TGTGCCAGCAGTCCTTCCAGGACAGGGGACGCTTTCTTT

clone_size: -
j_call: TRBJ1-6
v_call: TRBV27
d_call: -
cdr3_length: 14
cdr3_aa: CASSLLGINSPLHF
cdr3_nt: TGTGCCAGCAGTTTACTCGGGATTAATTCACCCCTCCACTTT

clone_size: -
j_call: TRBJ1-3
v_call: TRBV6-6
d_call: -
cdr3_length: 13
cdr3_aa: CASGGRGGNTIYF
cdr3_nt: TGTGCCAGTGGGGGAAGGGGTGGAAACACCATATATTTT

clone_size: few
j_call: TRBJ1-2
v_call: TRBV6-1
d_call: -
cdr3_length: 14
cdr3_aa: CASKPGQEVDGYTF
cdr3_nt: TGTGCCAGTAAGCCGGGACAAGAAGTCGATGGCTACACCTTC

clone_size: -
j_call: TRBJ2-1
v_call: TRBV10-3
d_call: TRBD2
cdr3_length: 13
cdr3_aa: CAIRTSGGNEQFF
cdr3_nt: TGTGCCATCAGGACTAGCGGGGGCAATGAGCAGTTCTTC

clone_size: -
j_call: TRBJ2-7
v_call: TRBV5-6
d_call: -
cdr3_length: 15
cdr3_aa: CASSPLGGQNYEQYF
cdr3_nt: TGTGCCAGCAGCCCTCTAGGGGGGCAGAATTACGAGCAGTACTTC

clone_size: -
j_call: TRBJ1-1
v_call: TRBV10-2
d_call: -
cdr3_length: 13
cdr3_aa: CASSGQENTEAFF
cdr3_nt: TGCGCCAGCAGTGGACAGGAGAACACTGAAGCTTTCTTT

clone_size: -
j_call: TRBJ1-2
v_call: TRBV6-5
d_call: -
cdr3_length: 13
cdr3_aa: CASSEVGYYGYTF
cdr3_nt: TGTGCCAGCAGTGAAGTGGGGTACTATGGCTACACCTTC

clone_size: -
j_call: TRBJ1-2
v_call: TRBV5-6
d_call: -
cdr3_length: 15
cdr3_aa: CASSWRPDSFNGYTF
cdr3_nt: TGTGCCAGCAGCTGGAGACCGGATTCATTCAATGGCTACACCTTC

clone_size: -
j_call: TRBJ2-7
v_call: TRBV11-2
d_call: -
cdr3_length: 15
cdr3_aa: CASSLWSGGDYEQYF
cdr3_nt: TGTGCCAGCAGCTTATGGAGTGGCGGGGACTACGAGCAGTACTTC

clone_size: medium-sized
j_call: TRBJ2-1
v_call: TRBV7-9
d_call: -
cdr3_length: 14
cdr3_aa: CASSLFRSPGEQFF
cdr3_nt: TGTGCCAGCAGCTTATTCCGGTCGCCCGGTGAGCAGTTCTTC

clone_size: -
j_call: TRBJ1-4
v_call: TRBV7-9
d_call: -
cdr3_length: 11
cdr3_aa: CASRVNEKLFF
cdr3_nt: TGTGCCAGCAGGGTAAATGAAAAACTGTTTTTT

clone_size: -
j_call: TRBJ1-4
v_call: TRBV2
d_call: -
cdr3_length: 13
cdr3_aa: CASSPQINEKLFF
cdr3_nt: TGTGCCAGCAGTCCCCAGATTAATGAAAAACTGTTTTTT

clone_size: -
j_call: TRBJ1-1
v_call: TRBV4-1
d_call: -
cdr3_length: 17
cdr3_aa: CASSQGRWGTRNTEAFF
cdr3_nt: TGCGCCAGCAGCCAAGGGCGTTGGGGCACGAGGAACACTGAAGCTTTCTTT

clone_size: -
j_call: TRBJ1-5
v_call: TRBV7-2
d_call: TRBD1
cdr3_length: 16
cdr3_aa: CASSIWTGANNQPQHF
cdr3_nt: TGTGCCAGCAGCATCTGGACAGGGGCGAACAATCAGCCCCAGCATTTT

clone_size: few
j_call: TRBJ2-7
v_call: TRBV4-2
d_call: -
cdr3_length: 14
cdr3_aa: CASSLAQLGGEQYF
cdr3_nt: TGTGCCAGCAGCCTAGCCCAACTGGGTGGCGAGCAGTACTTC

clone_size: -
j_call: TRBJ2-1
v_call: TRBV15
d_call: -
cdr3_length: 13
cdr3_aa: CATRGWTSGFQFF
cdr3_nt: TGTGCCACCAGGGGTTGGACCTCTGGATTCCAGTTCTTC

clone_size: -
j_call: TRBJ2-3
v_call: TRBV7-8
d_call: TRBD1
cdr3_length: 15
cdr3_aa: CASSSEDRGTDTQYF
cdr3_nt: TGTGCCAGCAGTTCAGAGGACAGGGGAACAGATACGCAGTATTTT

clone_size: -
j_call: TRBJ2-2
v_call: TRBV19
d_call: TRBD2
cdr3_length: 18
cdr3_aa: CASSIRPGLAGNTGELFF
cdr3_nt: TGTGCCAGTAGTATCCGCCCGGGACTAGCGGGGAACACCGGGGAGCTGTTTTTT

clone_size: -
j_call: TRBJ2-7
v_call: TRBV19
d_call: -
cdr3_length: 15
cdr3_aa: CASSIGSSSSYEQYF
cdr3_nt: TGTGCCAGTAGTATCGGGTCTTCGAGCTCCTACGAGCAGTACTTC

clone_size: -
j_call: TRBJ2-7
v_call: TRBV6-5
d_call: TRBD2
cdr3_length: 15
cdr3_aa: CASSKLAGGPGEQYF
cdr3_nt: TGTGCCAGCAGCAAACTAGCGGGGGGGCCGGGAGAGCAGTACTTC

clone_size: -
j_call: TRBJ2-1
v_call: TRBV2
d_call: TRBD2
cdr3_length: 15
cdr3_aa: CASSHGTSGNNEQFF
cdr3_nt: TGTGCCAGCAGCCACGGGACTAGCGGCAACAATGAGCAGTTCTTC

clone_size: once
j_call: TRBJ1-2
v_call: TRBV9
d_call: TRBD1
cdr3_length: 14
cdr3_aa: CASSPGTGGYGYTF
cdr3_nt: TGTGCCAGCAGCCCAGGGACAGGGGGCTATGGCTACACCTTC

clone_size: -
j_call: TRBJ1-2
v_call: TRBV29-1
d_call: -
cdr3_length: 12
cdr3_aa: CSGELMEGGYTF
cdr3_nt: TGCAGCGGGGAACTAATGGAAGGAGGCTACACCTTC

clone_size: -
j_call: TRBJ1-1
v_call: TRBV7-9
d_call: -
cdr3_length: 13
cdr3_aa: CASSLEGRIEAFF
cdr3_nt: TGTGCCAGCAGCTTAGAGGGCAGGATTGAAGCTTTCTTT

clone_size: -
j_call: TRBJ2-5
v_call: TRBV7-2
d_call: -
cdr3_length: 12
cdr3_aa: CASSLAATTQYF
cdr3_nt: TGTGCCAGCAGCTTAGCAGCTACGACCCAGTACTTC

clone_size: -
j_call: TRBJ2-7
v_call: TRBV10-3
d_call: -
cdr3_length: 14
cdr3_aa: CAISEPGSSYEQYF
cdr3_nt: TGTGCCATCAGTGAACCCGGGAGTTCCTACGAGCAGTACTTC

clone_size: -
j_call: TRBJ2-3
v_call: TRBV5-1
d_call: -
cdr3_length: 13
cdr3_aa: CASSLTSTDTQYF
cdr3_nt: TGCGCCAGCAGCTTGACTAGCACAGATACGCAGTATTTT

clone_size: -
j_call: TRBJ2-1
v_call: TRBV7-2
d_call: -
cdr3_length: 13
cdr3_aa: CASRRGAYNEQFF
cdr3_nt: TGTGCCAGCAGGCGGGGCGCCTACAATGAGCAGTTCTTC

clone_size: -
j_call: TRBJ2-7
v_call: TRBV6-1
d_call: TRBD1
cdr3_length: 15
cdr3_aa: CASSGRTGGPYEQYF
cdr3_nt: TGTGCCAGCAGTGGCCGGACAGGGGGCCCCTACGAGCAGTACTTC

clone_size: -
j_call: TRBJ2-1
v_call: TRBV9
d_call: TRBD2
cdr3_length: 16
cdr3_aa: CASSAAASGAYNEQFF
cdr3_nt: TGTGCCAGCAGCGCCGCCGCTAGCGGGGCTTACAATGAGCAGTTCTTC

clone_size: -
j_call: TRBJ1-1
v_call: TRBV7-9
d_call: TRBD1
cdr3_length: 12
cdr3_aa: CASSLGTGGAFF
cdr3_nt: TGTGCCAGCAGCCTCGGGACAGGGGGGGCTTTCTTT

clone_size: -
j_call: TRBJ2-1
v_call: TRBV25-1
d_call: TRBD2
cdr3_length: 18
cdr3_aa: CASSEYGLSGGAYNEQFF
cdr3_nt: TGTGCCAGCAGTGAATACGGCCTAAGCGGGGGGGCCTACAATGAGCAGTTCTTC